A single sample gave rise to the 21 T cell receptor beta chains below, sequenced in a study of metastatic and nonmetastatic thyroid tumors. Via MiXCR, TCRdb re-called the PCR reads. This sample has over 20,000 clones; under 35% occur once, and the top ten carry over 12%. Thyroid surgery took place with no prior treatment in any patient. The sample taken for sequencing was blood. These receptors all come from a female donor with papillary thyroid cancer or a benign thyroid nodule (not recorded which). Some clones in this sample may be carry-over from other donors' samples.

This clone was observed at least ten times. The chain links TRBV5-1 to TRBJ1-4; possibly TRBD1 for D (5 bases). The germline V gene encodes CDR1 SGHRS and CDR2 YFSETQ. Trimming removed 4 bases from V and 5 bases from J, with 18 bases in between. The CDR3 sequence is 16 residues long. The CDR3 is CASSPGVPGGNEKLFF. CDR3 sequence (DNA): TGCGCCAGCAGCCCGGGGGTCCCGGGTGGAAATGAAAAACTGTTTTTT. Combining the CDR3 with reference TRBV5-1 and TRBJ1-4 gives the whole variable domain KAGVTQTPRYLIKTRGQQVTLSCSPISGHRSVSWYQQTPGQGLQFLFEYFSETQRNKGNFPGRFSGRQFSNSRSEMNVSTLELGDSALYLCASSPGVPGGNEKLFFGSGTQLSVL.

This clone was observed a few times. CDR3 protein: CASSEGVDNYEQYF. The CDR3 DNA sequence: TGCGCCAGCAGTGAAGGGGTAGACAACTACGAGCAGTACTTC. This rearrangement joins TRBV10-1 to TRBJ2-7, with D possibly TRBD1 on 5 matching bases. This CDR3 region has 14 residues. Germline CDR1 reads WNHNN; CDR2 reads SYGVQD (reference sequence). Trimming took off 3 bases at V and 3 bases at J, with 12 bases between the two ends.

This clone was picked up many times. The V and J genes are TRBV10-3 and TRBJ1-1, with TRBD1 as a possible D gene (6 bases). The CDR3 loop spans 13 amino acids. Per the germline V gene, CDR1 is ENHRY and CDR2 is SYGVKD. V lost 10 bases, J lost 3 bases, and 15 bases lay in between. The CDR3, as DNA: TGTGCCACTTTTACAGAGGGGGACACTGAAGCTTTCTTT. Its protein product is CATFTEGDTEAFF.

This clone is medium-sized within its sample. The chain has TRBV12-3 or TRBV12-4 and TRBJ1-2; D is possibly TRBD1 (5 bases). Trimming took 7 bases from V and 4 from J, leaving 13 bases between them. This CDR3 contains 13 residues. The CDR3, as DNA: TGTGCCAGCACGCCAGGGAAGAGCTATGGCTACACCTTC. The encoded protein is CASTPGKSYGYTF.

By its share, this clone is medium-sized. This chain joins TRBV7-2 and TRBJ2-7, with 8 bases aligning to TRBD2. The CDR3 runs to 16 residues. Germline values: CDR1 SGHTA, CDR2 FQGNSA. The J segment lost 1 base and the V segment lost 5 bases, leaving 10 bases of the junction unmatched. This chain's CDR3 is CASSQLGGALSYEQYF. CDR3 sequence (DNA): TGTGCCAGCAGCCAGCTCGGGGGGGCCCTATCCTACGAGCAGTACTTC.

The sample holds many counts of this clone. The chain has TRBV24-1 and TRBJ1-1; D is uncertain. The CDR3 spans 12 residues. Per germline, CDR1 KGHDR and CDR2 SFDVKD. The V gene lost 3 bases and the J gene lost 5 bases, with 6 bases spanning the gap. The CDR3 coding sequence is TGTGCCACCAGTGATAGTTTTACTGAAGCTTTCTTT. Translation gives CATSDSFTEAFF.

By share, this clone counts as medium-sized. The V and J genes are TRBV7-2 and TRBJ1-2, with TRBD1 matching over 9 bases. In germline, CDR1 is SGHTA, CDR2 FQGNSA. Germline trimming cut 3 bases from V and 6 bases from J; bases unmatched to any gene: 2. The CDR3 runs to 13 residues. CDR3 protein: CASSFTGGDGYTF. The CDR3 coding sequence is TGTGCCAGCAGCTTTACAGGGGGCGATGGCTACACCTTC.

This clone was observed a few times. The chain carries TRBV6-2 or TRBV6-3 and TRBJ2-7; 12 nucleotides line up with TRBD2. This CDR3 is built from 14 residues. Germline lookup yields CDR1 MNHEY and CDR2 SVGEGT. Germline trimming cut 0 bases from V and 7 bases from J; bases unmatched to any gene: 1. In nucleotides, the CDR3 is TGTGCCAGCAGTTACTCTGGGACTAGCGGGGAGCAGTACTTC. This sequence encodes CASSYSGTSGEQYF.

The sample holds many counts of this clone. V usage is TRBV27 and J usage is TRBJ2-1; D remains unclear. CDR1 is MNHEY, CDR2 SMNVEV, per germline (reference sequence). The CDR3 has 16 amino acids. V was pared by 0 bases and J by 2 bases, with 11 bases between. In DNA, the CDR3 is TGTGCCAGCAGTTTATCGAGGTGGGCTACCTACAATGAGCAGTTCTTC. As protein: CASSLSRWATYNEQFF.

The chain recombines TRBV20-1 with TRBJ2-7; D assignment may be TRBD1 or TRBD2 (5 bases each). CDR3 size: 16 residues. V was trimmed by 3 bases and J by 2 bases, leaving 20 bases between them. CDR1 is DFQATT and CDR2 is SNEGSKA in the germline V gene (reference sequence). CDR3 in DNA: TGCAGTGCTAGCCCGCTAGCAGGGTCGGCAGCCTACGAGCAGTACTTC. This gives the protein CSASPLAGSAAYEQYF.

Sample share makes this clone medium-sized. V is TRBV24-1 and J is TRBJ2-1; TRBD2 agrees at 10 bases. With 12 bases clipped from V and 4 bases from J, the junction kept 5 bases outside the gene matches. Germline V CDR1 and CDR2: KGHDR, SFDVKD. There are 13 residues in the CDR3. In DNA, the CDR3 is TGTGCCGGTTGGACTAGCGGTTACAATGAGCAGTTCTTC. This gives the protein CAGWTSGYNEQFF.

CDR3 amino acids: CASSLGQGRTEAFF. The CDR3 nucleotides read TGCGCCAGCAGCCTAGGCCAGGGGCGCACTGAAGCTTTCTTT. The chain recombines TRBV5-1 with TRBJ1-1, with D possibly TRBD1 on 6 matching bases. This CDR3 spans 14 amino acids. Trimming cost V 4 bases and J 4 bases, with 14 bases left between them. CDR1 is SGHRS, CDR2 YFSETQ, per germline.

In its sample, this clone is medium-sized (0.01 to 0.1%). The same CDR3 also results from other DNA sequences found in this sample. This sequence joins TRBV15 and TRBJ2-7; 7 nucleotides match TRBD1. This CDR3 comprises 14 residues. Losses at the gene ends were 4 bases for V and 3 bases for J; bases not matched to a gene: 6. CDR1 and CDR2 from the germline V gene are LNHNV and YYDKDF (reference sequence). The CDR3 nucleotides read TGTGCCACCAGCACTCGACAGGGCTTCTACGAGCAGTACTTC. Its protein is CATSTRQGFYEQYF. Based on the CDR3 plus reference TRBV15 and TRBJ2-7, the full variable domain is DAMVIQNPRYQVTQFGKPVTLSCSQTLNHNVMYWYQQKSSQAPKLLFHYYDKDFNNEADTPDNFQSRRPNTSFCFLDIRSPGLGDTAMYLCATSTRQGFYEQYFGPGTRLTVT.

The chain joins TRBV9 to TRBJ2-2; 7 bases match TRBD1. V was clipped by 0 bases and J by 3 bases; unmatched bases: 2. The CDR3 has 15 residues. Germline V lookup: CDR1 SGDLS, CDR2 YYNGEE. CDR3 DNA: TGTGCCAGCAGCGTAGGGGGACAGCACACCGGGGAGCTGTTTTTT. Translated, it gives CASSVGGQHTGELFF.

This clone occurred many times. The same CDR3 is also encoded by other DNA sequences in this sample. The CDR3 nucleotides are TGCGCCAGCAGCTTCGGGACAGATACGCAGTATTTT. Amino acids: CASSFGTDTQYF. J is TRBJ2-3 and V is TRBV5-1, with D uncertain. The length of the CDR3 is 12 residues. Germline V gives CDR1 SGHRS, CDR2 YFSETQ. Trimming took off 2 bases at V and 3 bases at J, with 4 bases between the two ends.

The chain couples TRBV6-1 to TRBJ2-7, with TRBD2 identical over 11 bases. Germline V gene sequence: CDR1 MNHNS, CDR2 SASEGT. Losses at the gene ends were 4 bases for V and 6 bases for J; bases not matched to a gene: 8. The CDR3 runs to 15 residues. The CDR3 region is CASSGKTSGISEQYF. CDR3 DNA: TGTGCCAGCAGTGGCAAGACTAGCGGGATTAGCGAGCAGTACTTC.

The chain joins TRBV6-1 to TRBJ1-1; no reliable D call. V was pared by 7 bases and J by 5 bases, with 17 bases between. This CDR3 has 14 amino acids. Looked up from germline, CDR1 is MNHNS and CDR2 is SASEGT. The CDR3 bases are TGTGCCAGCATCCTCTACAGTGAGCGGACTGAAGCTTTCTTT. As protein: CASILYSERTEAFF.

The genes are TRBV20-1 and TRBJ2-1, with 7 bases that match TRBD2. CDR1 is DFQATT and CDR2 is SNEGSKA in the germline V gene (reference sequence). V lost 3 bases to trimming and J lost 7 bases; unmatched junction nucleotides: 9. The CDR3 is 14 residues long. The CDR3: CSARAVLAFNEQFF. The CDR3 DNA sequence: TGCAGTGCTAGGGCGGTACTAGCGTTTAATGAGCAGTTCTTC.

The chain combines TRBV4-1 with TRBJ1-5, with D perhaps TRBD1 (5 bases). Deletions cut 0 bases from V and 4 bases from J, with 16 bases between. The CDR3 covers 17 residues. Germline CDR1 MGHRA, CDR2 YSYEKL. The CDR3 is CASSQDGLGVGNQPQHF. Here the CDR3 DNA reads TGCGCCAGCAGCCAAGATGGGTTGGGGGTTGGGAATCAGCCCCAGCATTTT.

This chain links TRBV6-5 with TRBJ1-1; perhaps TRBD1 as D (6 bases). Germline V gene data show CDR1 as MNHEY and CDR2 as SVGAGI. The CDR3 is 14 residues long. Trimming took off 6 bases at V and 4 bases at J, with 15 bases between the two ends. For the CDR3, the DNA is TGTGCCAGCAGGTACAGGGAAGGTATCACTGAAGCTTTCTTT. It specifies CASRYREGITEAFF.

This clone showed up just a few times. This rearrangement joins TRBV27 to TRBJ2-7; either TRBD1 or TRBD2 may supply D (6 bases each). The CDR3 loop spans 14 amino acids. Trimming took 5 bases from V and 2 from J, leaving 13 bases between them. Germline V lookup: CDR1 MNHEY, CDR2 SMNVEV (reference sequence). CDR3 residues: CASSLLGGPYEQYF. The CDR3 nucleotides are TGTGCCAGCAGTCTCCTTGGGGGGCCCTACGAGCAGTACTTC.